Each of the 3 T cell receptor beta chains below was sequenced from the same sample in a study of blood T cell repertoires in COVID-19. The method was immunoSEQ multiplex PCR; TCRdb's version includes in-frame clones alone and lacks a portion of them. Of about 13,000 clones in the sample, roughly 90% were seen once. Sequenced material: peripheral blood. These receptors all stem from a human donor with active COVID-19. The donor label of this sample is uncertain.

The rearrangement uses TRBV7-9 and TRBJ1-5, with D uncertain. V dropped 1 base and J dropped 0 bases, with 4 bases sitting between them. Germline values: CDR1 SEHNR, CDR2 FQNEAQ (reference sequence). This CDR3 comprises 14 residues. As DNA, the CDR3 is TGTGCCAGCAGCTTAGGTATTAGCAATCAGCCCCAGCATTTT. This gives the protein CASSLGISNQPQHF.

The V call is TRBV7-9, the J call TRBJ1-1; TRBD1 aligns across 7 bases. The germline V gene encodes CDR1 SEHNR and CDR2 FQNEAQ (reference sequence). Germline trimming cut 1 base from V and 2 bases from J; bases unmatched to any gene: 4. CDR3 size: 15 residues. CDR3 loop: CASSLDTGANTEAFF. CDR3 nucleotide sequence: TGTGCCAGCAGCTTAGACACAGGGGCTAACACTGAAGCTTTCTTT.

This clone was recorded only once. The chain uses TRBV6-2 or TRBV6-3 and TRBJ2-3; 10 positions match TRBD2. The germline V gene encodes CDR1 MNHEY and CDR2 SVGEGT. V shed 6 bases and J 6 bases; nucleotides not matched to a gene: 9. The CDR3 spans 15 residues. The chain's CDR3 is CASSRLAGASDTQYF. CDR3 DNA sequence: TGTGCCAGCAGCCGCCTAGCGGGGGCTTCGGATACGCAGTATTTT.